One sample yielded the 10 T cell receptor beta chains listed below, sequenced in a study of T cells after yellow fever vaccination. TCRdb itself ran the 5' RACE reads through MiXCR, one entry per CDR3 protein. This table has about 260,000 distinct CDR3 sequences, 13% appearing once. The sequenced sample was CD4+ T cells sorted from PBMCs, obtained 45 days after the yellow fever booster vaccination. These receptors originate from a man aged 30 to 39 who received the YFV17D yellow fever vaccine.

J is TRBJ2-7 and V is TRBV11-2, with no clear D. The V and J ends lost 2 bases and 4 bases respectively, with 6 bases between them. Looked up from germline, CDR1 is SGHAT and CDR2 is FQNNGV. CDR3 size: 12 residues. CDR3 nucleotides: TGTGCCAGCAGCTTACCCGATTACGAGCAGTACTTC. This encodes CASSLPDYEQYF.

This clonotype was detected only a few times. V is TRBV27 and J is TRBJ2-1; 7 nucleotides agree with TRBD2. V was clipped by 8 bases and J by 3 bases; unmatched bases: 1. The CDR3 is made up of 12 amino acids. Germline V lookup: CDR1 MNHEY, CDR2 SMNVEV (reference sequence). This chain's CDR3 is CASGRGYNEQFF. In nucleotides, the CDR3 is TGTGCCAGCGGGAGGGGCTACAATGAGCAGTTCTTC.

V gene TRBV19 combines with J gene TRBJ1-1; D is ambiguous. Germline values: CDR1 LNHDA, CDR2 SQIVND (reference sequence). Trimming took off 3 bases at V and 1 base at J, with 6 bases between the two ends. The CDR3 covers 13 residues. The DNA of the CDR3 is TGTGCCAGTAGTATTCTGAAGAACACTGAAGCTTTCTTT. Protein product: CASSILKNTEAFF.

V is TRBV25-1 and J is TRBJ2-5; the match to TRBD2 covers 7 bases. The CDR3 has 15 residues. Germline lookup yields CDR1 MGHDK and CDR2 SYGVNS. V lost 4 bases to trimming and J lost 5 bases; unmatched junction nucleotides: 10. In nucleotides, the CDR3 is TGTGCCAGCAGTGGAGTAGCGGGTCGCGCGGAGACCCAGTACTTC. It codes for CASSGVAGRAETQYF.

This chain connects TRBV7-3 to TRBJ2-5; the D gene is possibly TRBD1 (5 bases). Trimming left V 6 bases short and J 5 bases short, with 13 bases between. Germline V gives CDR1 SGHTA, CDR2 FQGTGA. This CDR3 region has 13 residues. DNA for the CDR3: TGTGCCAGCAGTCAGCGCTCAGGGGAGACCCAGTACTTC. It is translated as CASSQRSGETQYF.

This clonotype was recorded a few times. V and J are TRBV18 and TRBJ2-3; D is unresolved. Germline V gene sequence: CDR1 KGHSH, CDR2 LQKENI. V lost 0 bases to trimming and J lost 3 bases, with 10 bases between them. The CDR3 has 15 residues. CDR3 in DNA: TGTGCCAGCTCACCACCGGGCCGAGCGACAGATACGCAGTATTTT. It is translated as CASSPPGRATDTQYF.

In its sample, this clonotype was seen many times. The chain recombines TRBV6-1 with TRBJ1-1; D is unclear. V lost 10 bases and J 0 bases, leaving 12 bases between the germline ends. CDR3 length: 13 residues. Germline V gene sequence: CDR1 MNHNS, CDR2 SASEGT. The CDR3 DNA reads TGTGCCACCAGCGGAATGATGAACACTGAAGCTTTCTTT. Its protein is CATSGMMNTEAFF.

This clonotype was seen a handful of times. CDR3 protein: CASSPSFGLAGGLNEQFF. The CDR3 region has the DNA TGTGCCAGCAGCCCATCTTTCGGACTAGCGGGAGGGCTCAATGAGCAGTTCTTC. V is TRBV11-2 and J is TRBJ2-1, with 15 bases matching TRBD2. The CDR3 totals 18 residues. V trimming: 5 bases; J trimming: 6 bases; junction bases outside the gene matches: 11. CDR1 and CDR2 from the germline V gene are SGHAT and FQNNGV.

This chain links TRBV7-9 with TRBJ1-1, with TRBD1 matching over 8 bases. CDR1 and CDR2 (germline): SEHNR, FQNEAQ (reference sequence). V was pared by 1 base and J by 9 bases, with 10 bases of the junction left unmatched. The CDR3 is 15 amino acids. The CDR3, as DNA: TGTGCCAGCAGCTTAGTTTCAGGAGGGACAGGCCAAGCTTTCTTT. It encodes CASSLVSGGTGQAFF.

The gene calls are TRBV20-1 and TRBJ2-2; a possible D gene is TRBD2 (6 bases). Trimming pared 0 bases from V and 6 bases from J, leaving 11 bases between. There are 14 residues in the CDR3. Germline CDR1 and CDR2: DFQATT and SNEGSKA (reference sequence). The CDR3 protein is CSARDPAGPGELFF. The CDR3 DNA follows: TGCAGTGCTAGAGATCCAGCGGGCCCCGGGGAGCTGTTTTTT.